Detailed here is one T cell receptor (beta chain). This clone was picked up one time. This receptor's antigen is unknown. It has no much larger one-base neighbor in the sample; base qualities were not kept. The data belong to a study of shared clonotypes between healthy human individuals (dated by TCRdb to 2018 to 2020). For the study in its entirety: A couple of women and a few men aged 18 to 49 years were included in the cohort. For each donor, CD4 naive and CD4 memory were each given three plates, CD8 naive was given two plates, and CD8 memory was given one plate. The study deeply sequenced blood TCR repertoires of five healthy adults to estimate repertoire size and the extent of clonotype sharing between individuals. To increase sequencing depth and limit assay-specific biases, TCR repertoire library preparation and sequencing were carried out by different laboratories using diverse techniques. Leukapheresis yielded between about 0.9 and 9.5 billion PBMCs per donor.

Using the deep immunoSEQ assay, multiplex PCR amplified TCR CDR3 regions from genomic DNA. For each cell subset, the extracted genomic DNA was distributed evenly across all wells of several immunoSEQ 96-well plates, and each plate served as one replicate. Each replicate PCR for sorted subsets received about 200 ng genomic DNA, equal to 28,000 or so T cell genomes. Purified libraries were quantified with a Qubit 3.0 fluorometer, sized on a Bioanalyzer 2100, and re-quantified with the KAPA Library Quantification kit. Every immunoSEQ 96-well plate was sequenced on a dedicated single-read 150-cycle Illumina NextSeq 550 flow cell. The authors' analysis ran thus. Because the immunoSEQ output included only junctional sequences and no quality scores, the filtering could not be the same as the filtering used for full-length reads. Sequences were annotated with PyIR, a Python wrapper for IgBLAST v1.9, using IMGT germline references to assign V/J genes and CDR3. Reads with weak V/J assignments (E-value above 1e-6), missing CDR3, stop codons, out-of-frame junctions, or ambiguous translated residues were removed. V3J clonotypes were defined as sequences sharing an identical inferred V gene, J gene, and CDR3 amino acid sequence. Percentage overlap between repertoires was calculated by dividing the number of shared unique clonotypes by the size of the smaller repertoire. RTK rarefaction, the Chao1 estimator, and Recon v2.1 estimates of unobserved clonotypes were used to assess repertoire richness. OLGA was used to compute generation probabilities for all TCRbeta clonotypes that the gDNA method yielded from four donors. The clones in this table, taken by TCRdb from immuneACCESS, are in-frame only. Not every clone is retained; where verified, under half of the shortfall comes from an unresolved V gene, and the cause of the rest is unknown. The V and J calls and clone size were taken over from that table, and D and trimming were inferred from the DNA. This sample lists about 2 million clones; approximately 94% were detected once. About 1.1% of the sample comes from the top ten.

Overall study results and their limits: Naive subsets generally had larger estimated clonotype richness than memory subsets. Because the study included a small number of donors, the genetic and exposure-history diversity represented was limited. Pairwise subsampling indicated that sequencing depth was expected to affect the degree of clonotype sharing among donors. Incomplete sequencing was indicated by rarefaction of sorted-subset datasets, despite the large sequencing depth. Clonotypes shared by all four sorted-subset donors showed higher generation probabilities than non-shared clonotypes. Across several donors, roughly 5.4% of naive CD4, approximately 4% of naive CD8, about 2% of memory CD4, and 0.4% of memory CD8 clonotypes were shared. Only blood was sampled, and tissue TCR repertoires likely differ from those in blood.

CD8 naive samples consisted of CD45RO-negative cells that were positively selected for CCR7, yielding a CD45RA+CCR7+ population without TemRA cells. The donors were healthy, HIV-negative adults who had no recently reported acute infections or vaccinations. All donors were Caucasian adults living in Nashville, Tennessee, USA. Blood was collected by leukapheresis, and PBMCs were isolated by Ficoll-Histopaque density gradient centrifugation and then cryopreserved in liquid nitrogen vapor phase. Analytical flow cytometry was used to check the purity and quantity of each magnetically sorted T cell population. Genomic DNA was isolated from each sorted fraction and quantified by UV absorbance on a Nanodrop 2000c. This TCR derives from a man younger than 30 in good health. The sample comprised naive CD8+ T cells sorted from blood. This sample's cell subset or site label indicates: CD45RA+CCR7+.

The sequenced DNA: TGTGCCAGCAGCTTAGTAGGGAGAGCCCAGCGGGAGATCTACGAGCAGTACTTC. It is translated as CASSLVGRAQREIYEQYF. The V gene is TRBV7-2 and the J gene is TRBJ2-7; 8 bases in the middle match TRBD2. The CDR3, cysteine through phenylalanine, is 18 amino acids long. Here the CDR3 DNA is all that survives: 54 bases in frame from base 1. From the germline V gene, CDR1 is SGHTA and CDR2 is FQGNSA. V ends up 1 base short and J 3 bases short, with an unmatched junction base count of 14.